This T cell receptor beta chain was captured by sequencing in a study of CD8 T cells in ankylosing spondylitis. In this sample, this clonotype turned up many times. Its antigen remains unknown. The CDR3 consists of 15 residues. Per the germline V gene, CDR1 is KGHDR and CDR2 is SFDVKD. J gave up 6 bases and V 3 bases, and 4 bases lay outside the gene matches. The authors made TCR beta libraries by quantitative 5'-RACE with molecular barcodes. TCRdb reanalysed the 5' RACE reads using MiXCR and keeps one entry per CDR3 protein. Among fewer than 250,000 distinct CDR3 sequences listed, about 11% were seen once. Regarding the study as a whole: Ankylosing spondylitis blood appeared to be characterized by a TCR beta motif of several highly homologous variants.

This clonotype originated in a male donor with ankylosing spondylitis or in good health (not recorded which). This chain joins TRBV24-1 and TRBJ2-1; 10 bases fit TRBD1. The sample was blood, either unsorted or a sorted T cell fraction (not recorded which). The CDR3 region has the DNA TGTGCCACCAGTGATCGGGACAGGGGTTCCAATGAGCAGTTCTTC. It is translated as CATSDRDRGSNEQFF.